This T cell receptor beta chain is drawn from a study of Ad26.COV2.S vaccination and SARS-CoV-2 variants. Germline CDR1 reads MDHEN; CDR2 reads SYDVKM. Trimming left V 4 bases short and J 8 bases short, with 11 bases between. The CDR3 runs 13 residues. Indicated treatment: about 20 received Ad26.COV2.S at low or high dose, single or two shots; a few received placebo; per-sample allocation not given. After the first vaccine or placebo injection, samples were drawn on day 63. The protocol was immunoSEQ multiplex PCR, while the TCRdb copy is restricted to in-frame clones and leaves out a portion. The top ten hold 2% to 3% of the sample, which has some 500,000 clones, 89% seen once.

The clonotype was recovered from a person aged 18 to 59 who received the Ad26.COV2.S COVID-19 vaccine or a placebo. The V call is TRBV28, the J call TRBJ1-4; D gene unclear. The source material was peripheral blood, sampled in a trial of Ad26.COV2.S vaccine versus placebo. In DNA form, the CDR3 reads TGTGCCAGCAGTTCCCCCGGCCGGGAAAAACTGTTTTTT. Translation gives CASSSPGREKLFF. Together with reference TRBV28 and TRBJ1-4, the CDR3 gives the full variable domain: DVKVTQSSRYLVKRTGEKVFLECVQDMDHENMFWYRQDPGLGLRLIYFSYDVKMKEKGDIPEGYSVSREKKERFSLILESASTNQTSMYLCASSSPGREKLFFGSGTQLSVL.